This T cell receptor (beta chain) was retrieved from a study of blood T cell repertoires in COVID-19. Study as a whole: The United States, Italy and Spain were the sources of the acute and convalescent COVID-19 samples. The analysed material was cDNA or gDNA that came from T cells, B-cell-depleted T cells, or PBMCs.

Living in 24 US areas, the participants were between about 18 and 100 years of age. Assignments of participants to cohorts depended upon their own reported clinical history. Sequenced by immunoSEQ multiplex PCR; TCRdb stores in-frame clones only, minus some. Of 350,000 to 400,000 clones detected, 80% to 90% appear once; the ten largest clones hold more than 0.8%. The source of this sequence is a man younger than 35 who had recovered from COVID-19. The sequenced sample was PBMCs or T cells enriched from blood (not recorded which).

In nucleotides, the CDR3 is TGTGCCAGCAGGCAAACAGGGGCAAACACTGAAGCTTTCTTT. Its translation is CASRQTGANTEAFF. The V and J genes are TRBV2 and TRBJ1-1, with 7 bases aligning to TRBD1. This CDR3 comprises 14 residues. Germline CDR1 SNHLY, CDR2 FYNNEI. Unmatched junction bases numbered 6, after V lost 6 bases and J lost 2 bases.